This passage covers 30 T cell receptor beta chains from one sample sequenced in a study of regulatory T cells in long-lasting Graves disease (dated by TCRdb to 2020 to 2022). Library prep was done by multiplex PCR. Sequenced using an Illumina HiSeq 4000. TCR beta libraries were built with iRepertoire HTBI primers and Arm-PCR amplification of CDR3 regions. TCRdb trimmed public reads at Q25 via fastp, called clones via MiXCR and kept in-frame beta chains. Identical CDR3 protein sequences are pooled into one entry, listed with their most common genes and DNA. The sample data list 440,000 or so distinct CDR3 sequences, and approximately 15% of these were observed just once. Of the sample, approximately 15% is held by the ten largest clones. The sample's time point, from its label and the paper: newly diagnosed GD, antithyroid drugs for less than 3 months. For both TCR sequencing and RNA sequencing, RNA was extracted from PBMCs in TRIzol.

These same records also appear under a second study, on T cells in Graves' hyperthyroidism and ophthalmopathy.

The sample here was peripheral blood mononuclear cells (PBMCs), taken at new diagnosis, from a patient treated with antithyroid drugs. These receptors all come from a woman in her 30s with Graves disease. Donor details come from another sample of the same person, matched by shared clones.

The chain is built from TRBV5-6 and TRBJ1-5; D possibly corresponds to TRBD1 (5 bases). The CDR3 runs 16 residues. Trimming cost V 4 bases and J 2 bases, with 16 bases left between them. Germline values: CDR1 SGHDT, CDR2 YYEEEE. The CDR3 here is CASSRRDGAGNQPQHF. For the CDR3, the DNA is TGTGCCAGCAGCCGGCGGGACGGAGCTGGCAATCAGCCCCAGCATTTT.

V usage is TRBV6-1 and J usage is TRBJ1-2; 8 bases line up with TRBD1. The CDR3 is made up of 14 amino acids. Germline assignment: CDR1 MNHNS and CDR2 SASEGT. Trimming cost V 5 bases and J 2 bases; bases outside gene matches: 4. The CDR3 DNA is TGTGCCAGCAGTCCCGACAGGGGAAACTATGGCTACACCTTC. This encodes CASSPDRGNYGYTF.

This clonotype was counted a few times. The gene calls are TRBV24-1 and TRBJ2-1; 9 bases are shared with TRBD1. CDR3 length equals 14 residues. J lost 6 bases, V lost 9 bases, and 8 bases had no gene match. CDR1 is KGHDR, CDR2 SFDVKD, per germline. The DNA of the CDR3 is TGTGCCACCGGGGACAGGGTTCTTCTCAATGAGCAGTTCTTC. It is translated as CATGDRVLLNEQFF.

This clonotype was seen many times. This sequence joins TRBV27 and TRBJ2-3, with D unclear. Trimming left V 4 bases short and J 0 bases short, with 11 bases between. The CDR3 is 15 amino acids. CDR1 MNHEY and CDR2 SMNVEV come from the germline V gene (reference sequence). In nucleotides, the CDR3 is TGTGCCAGCAGTTCCATTGTGGCGAGCACAGATACGCAGTATTTT. As protein: CASSSIVASTDTQYF.

This clonotype was counted ten times or more. The genes are TRBV20-1 and TRBJ2-7; D gene unclear. Germline assignment: CDR1 DFQATT and CDR2 SNEGSKA (reference sequence). V lost 6 bases and J 2 bases, leaving 11 bases between the germline ends. This CDR3 is 12 amino acids long. The DNA for the CDR3 is TGCAGTGCGCCAGACTTGACCTACGAGCAGTACTTC. The encoded protein is CSAPDLTYEQYF.

This clonotype was picked up many times. The V gene is TRBV10-3, the J gene TRBJ2-3, with D possibly matching TRBD1 (6 bases). V was pared by 10 bases and J by 2 bases, with 19 bases between. CDR1 is ENHRY and CDR2 is SYGVKD in the germline V gene. CDR3 length: 15 residues. CDR3 DNA: TGTGCCACCATATCAGGTGGGGGACACACAGATACGCAGTATTTT. Its translation: CATISGGGHTDTQYF.

This clonotype appeared many times. The V and J genes are TRBV6-1 and TRBJ2-1; D is perhaps TRBD2 (6 bases). The CDR3 is 14 residues long. Germline CDR1 is MNHNS and CDR2 is SASEGT. V was cut by 7 bases and J by 2 bases, with 12 bases left in between. CDR3 in amino acids: CASTLGSTYNEQFF. The CDR3, as DNA: TGTGCCAGCACCCTCGGGAGTACCTACAATGAGCAGTTCTTC.

This clonotype was counted at least ten times. The chain joins TRBV5-1 to TRBJ2-1; D remains ambiguous. The length of the CDR3 is 13 residues. Trimming took off 4 bases at V and 6 bases at J, with 11 bases between the two ends. Germline V gene sequence: CDR1 SGHRS, CDR2 YFSETQ. The CDR3 DNA is TGCGCCAGCAGCCCGTCACTGGGCAATGAGCAGTTCTTC. Translated: CASSPSLGNEQFF.

This clonotype was seen repeatedly, ten times or more. This chain connects TRBV20-1 to TRBJ2-1; tentative D call: TRBD2 (6 bases). Germline V gene sequence: CDR1 DFQATT, CDR2 SNEGSKA (reference sequence). The length of the CDR3 is 14 residues. The ends were cut back, 6 bases at V and 6 bases at J, with 18 bases in the middle. In DNA, the CDR3 is TGCAGTGCCCCGGACGCTAGGAGGGCCAATGAGCAGTTCTTC. This codes for CSAPDARRANEQFF.

The gene calls are TRBV29-1 and TRBJ1-2; D remains ambiguous. The CDR3 contains 13 residues. V was cut by 5 bases and J by 6 bases, with 16 bases left in between. Germline CDR1 reads SQVTM; CDR2 reads ANQGSEA. For the CDR3, the DNA is TGCAGCGTTTCCGACCCGGGGAAAGATGGCTACACCTTC. Translation: CSVSDPGKDGYTF.

This clonotype was seen repeatedly, ten times or more. J is TRBJ2-1 and V is TRBV20-1; 12 positions agree with TRBD2. The CDR3 contains 18 residues. Trimming removed 0 bases from V and 1 base from J; junction bases left unmatched: 7. Germline V gene lookup returns CDR1 DFQATT and CDR2 SNEGSKA (reference sequence). CDR3 DNA: TGCAGTGCTAGAGAGGGGTACGGACTAGCGGGGTCCTACAATGAGCAGTTCTTC. It specifies CSAREGYGLAGSYNEQFF.

The chain joins TRBV4-1 to TRBJ1-1, with 7 nucleotides matching TRBD1. V was pared by 6 bases and J by 1 base, with 8 bases of the junction left unmatched. Germline-derived CDR1 and CDR2 are MGHRA and YSYEKL. The CDR3 runs 15 residues. The CDR3 DNA is TGCGCCAGCAGTTCAGGGGGGGGGGGGAACACTGAAGCTTTCTTT. This sequence encodes CASSSGGGGNTEAFF.

As regards this clonotype: A far larger clone is one nucleotide away, so this likely arose from a read error. The J gene is TRBJ2-5, the V gene TRBV2; a possible D gene is TRBD1 (6 bases). The J call is doubtful: the DNA matches TRBJ2-1 better. This CDR3 region has 15 residues. Looked up from germline, CDR1 is SNHLY and CDR2 is FYNNEI. The chain's CDR3 is CASSYDGGRDNKQFF. For the CDR3, the DNA is TGTGCCAGCAGCTATGATGGGGGTCGGGACAATAAGCAGTTCTTC.

Remarks on this clonotype: A much bigger clone sits one base away, suggesting this may be a read error. The V and J genes are TRBV7-8 and TRBJ2-7, with 8 bases identical to TRBD2. Germline V gives CDR1 SGHVS, CDR2 FQNEAQ. CDR3 length equals 15 residues. The ends lost 2 bases at V and 9 bases at J; junction bases unmatched: 12. The CDR3 region has the DNA TGTGCCAGCAGCTTAAGTGCTTCGGGAGGGGGGCGGCAGTACGTC. It yields the protein CASSLSASGGGRQYV.

This clonotype was recorded at least ten times. The chain employs TRBV2 and TRBJ2-3; 8 bases are shared with TRBD2. This CDR3 has 15 amino acids. Germline V CDR1 and CDR2: SNHLY, FYNNEI. V lost 6 bases, J lost 0 bases, and 5 bases stayed unmatched. The CDR3 DNA reads as TGTGCCAGCAGGCCTACTAGCGGTAGCACAGATACGCAGTATTTT. Protein product: CASRPTSGSTDTQYF.

V gene TRBV5-1 combines with J gene TRBJ2-7; unclear D gene. Germline CDR1 and CDR2: SGHRS and YFSETQ. The CDR3 sequence is 12 residues long. V was shortened by 1 base and J by 7 bases, with 9 bases between the two germline ends. Written as DNA, the CDR3 is TGCGCCAGCAGCTTGAGTAAGAATGAGCAGTACTTC. Protein sequence: CASSLSKNEQYF. Based on the CDR3 plus reference TRBV5-1 and TRBJ2-7, the full variable domain is KAGVTQTPRYLIKTRGQQVTLSCSPISGHRSVSWYQQTPGQGLQFLFEYFSETQRNKGNFPGRFSGRQFSNSRSEMNVSTLELGDSALYLCASSLSKNEQYFGPGTRLTVT.

V is TRBV29-1 and J is TRBJ1-3, with a possible D match to TRBD1 (5 bases). V dropped 2 bases and J dropped 0 bases, with 23 bases sitting between them. This CDR3 has 19 amino acids. Germline V gene lookup returns CDR1 SQVTM and CDR2 ANQGSEA. CDR3 sequence: CSVEKVSGFRSLSGNTIYF. The CDR3, as DNA: TGCAGCGTTGAAAAAGTCTCAGGGTTTAGGAGCCTCTCTGGAAACACCATATATTTT. Based on the CDR3 plus reference TRBV29-1 and TRBJ1-3, the full variable domain is SAVISQKPSRDICQRGTSLTIQCQVDSQVTMMFWYRQQPGQSLTLIATANQGSEATYESGFVIDKFPISRPNLTFSTLTVSNMSPEDSSIYLCSVEKVSGFRSLSGNTIYFGEGSWLTVV.

This clonotype came up many times. V usage is TRBV12-3 or TRBV12-4 and J usage is TRBJ1-2, with TRBD1 matching over 12 bases. This CDR3 is 20 amino acids long. Trimming removed 3 bases from V and 0 bases from J; junction bases left unmatched: 14. In nucleotides, the CDR3 is TGTGCCAGCAGTTTTCGACCCCCCGGGACAGGGGGCGAAGCTAACTATGGCTACACCTTC. It translates to CASSFRPPGTGGEANYGYTF.

This sequence joins TRBV6-4 and TRBJ2-3, with 10 positions matching TRBD2. The CDR3 has 19 residues. The junction had 13 bases not matched to a gene; V was cut back by 0 bases and J by 4 bases. Germline CDR1 reads MRHNA; CDR2 reads SNTAGT. The CDR3 here is CASSDSMGLAGGWPDTQYF. The CDR3 DNA sequence: TGTGCCAGCAGTGACTCCATGGGATTAGCGGGAGGCTGGCCAGATACGCAGTATTTT.

Only a few counts were recorded for this clonotype. The chain couples TRBV5-1 to TRBJ2-1; 11 bases are shared with TRBD2. CDR3 length: 16 amino acids. CDR1 and CDR2 (germline): SGHRS, YFSETQ. V shed 3 bases, J shed 4 bases, and the junction held 6 bases outside the gene matches. CDR3 DNA sequence: TGCGCCAGCAGCTACGGGAGACTAGCGGGATACAATGAGCAGTTCTTC. This translates into CASSYGRLAGYNEQFF.

This clonotype was observed many times. The rearrangement links TRBV10-3 to TRBJ2-7; 7 bases are shared with TRBD1. CDR3 size: 12 residues. The junction had 9 bases not matched to a gene; V was cut back by 10 bases and J by 6 bases. The germline V gene has CDR1 ENHRY and CDR2 SYGVKD. The CDR3 sequence: CASTRDRVEQYF. DNA for the CDR3: TGTGCCAGTACACGCGACAGGGTCGAGCAGTACTTC.

J is TRBJ2-5 and V is TRBV28, with 9 bases that match TRBD2. Unmatched junction bases numbered 15, after V lost 5 bases and J lost 5 bases. CDR1 is MDHEN and CDR2 is SYDVKM in the germline V gene. CDR3 size: 17 residues. In DNA form, the CDR3 reads TGTGCCAGCAGTCGAACCCTGGTTAGCGGGAGCTGGGAGACCCAGTACTTC. It codes for CASSRTLVSGSWETQYF.

In this sample, this clonotype turned up many times. This chain uses TRBV2 with TRBJ2-1, with D maybe TRBD1 (6 bases). Germline CDR1 is SNHLY and CDR2 is FYNNEI. This CDR3 comprises 14 residues. V was pared by 10 bases and J by 3 bases, with 16 bases between. CDR3 DNA sequence: TGTGCCACTTCCACTGGACAGATCTACAATGAGCAGTTCTTC. Protein: CATSTGQIYNEQFF.

This clonotype was found a few times. The chain joins TRBV9 to TRBJ1-1; maybe TRBD1 (6 bases). Germline values: CDR1 SGDLS, CDR2 YYNGEE. The CDR3 spans 12 residues. V was shortened by 4 bases and J by 7 bases, with 11 bases between the two germline ends. This CDR3 reads CASSPGGLEAFF. DNA of the CDR3: TGTGCCAGCAGCCCCGGGGGCCTTGAAGCTTTCTTT.

The table lists this clonotype with a few counts. In DNA form, the CDR3 reads TGTGCCAGCAGTTACGCCAGGGCCTATAATTCACCCCTCCACTTT. It translates to CASSYARAYNSPLHF. The rearrangement uses TRBV6-2 or TRBV6-3 and TRBJ1-6; maybe TRBD1 (5 bases). Trimming took off 2 bases at V and 2 bases at J, with 7 bases between the two ends. Germline V CDR1 and CDR2: MNHEY, SVGEGT. The CDR3 has 15 amino acids.

The table lists this clonotype with a few counts. The gene calls are TRBV10-2 and TRBJ2-7; 10 bases align to TRBD1. Germline assignment: CDR1 WSHSY and CDR2 SAAADI. V shed 10 bases, J shed 5 bases, and the junction held 11 bases outside the gene matches. The CDR3 is 14 amino acids. The CDR3 is CATLLGGTGDEQYF. The CDR3 coding sequence is TGCGCCACCCTATTGGGGGGGACAGGGGACGAGCAGTACTTC.

In its sample, this clonotype was seen many times. The V call is TRBV19, the J call TRBJ2-1; D possibly corresponds to TRBD2 (6 bases). Germline CDR1 reads LNHDA; CDR2 reads SQIVND (reference sequence). CDR3 length: 15 residues. V was clipped by 4 bases and J by 0 bases, with 10 bases between them. The CDR3 DNA sequence: TGTGCCAGTAGTAAGCGGGCCAGCTCCTACAATGAGCAGTTCTTC. Its protein product is CASSKRASSYNEQFF.

This clonotype was recorded at least ten times. This chain connects TRBV6-1 to TRBJ2-7, with a tentative D call TRBD1 (6 bases). Per the germline V gene, CDR1 is MNHNS and CDR2 is SASEGT. V was shortened by 4 bases and J by 3 bases, with 10 bases between the two germline ends. The length of the CDR3 is 13 residues. CDR3 amino acids: CASSARGLYEQYF. The CDR3 nucleotides are TGTGCCAGCAGTGCCAGGGGTCTCTACGAGCAGTACTTC.

This clonotype was detected many times. For the CDR3, the DNA is TGTGCCAGCAGTGACAGCGGGATGGTCCCCTACGAGCAGTACTTC. This codes for CASSDSGMVPYEQYF. The chain uses TRBV6-1 and TRBJ2-7, with 7 bases identical to TRBD2. V trimming: 3 bases; J trimming: 2 bases; junction bases outside the gene matches: 7. The CDR3 consists of 15 residues. The germline gives CDR1 MNHNS, CDR2 SASEGT.

This clonotype was observed at least ten times. As DNA, the CDR3 is TGTGCCAGCAGCCAAGATGTCCAGGGAGGAGAAAAACTGTTTTTT. Its translation: CASSQDVQGGEKLFF. The V call is TRBV4-2, the J call TRBJ1-4, with TRBD1 as a possible D gene (5 bases). Looked up from germline, CDR1 is LGHNA and CDR2 is YNFKEQ. V gave up 0 bases and J gave up 8 bases, with 13 bases separating them. The CDR3 is made up of 15 amino acids.